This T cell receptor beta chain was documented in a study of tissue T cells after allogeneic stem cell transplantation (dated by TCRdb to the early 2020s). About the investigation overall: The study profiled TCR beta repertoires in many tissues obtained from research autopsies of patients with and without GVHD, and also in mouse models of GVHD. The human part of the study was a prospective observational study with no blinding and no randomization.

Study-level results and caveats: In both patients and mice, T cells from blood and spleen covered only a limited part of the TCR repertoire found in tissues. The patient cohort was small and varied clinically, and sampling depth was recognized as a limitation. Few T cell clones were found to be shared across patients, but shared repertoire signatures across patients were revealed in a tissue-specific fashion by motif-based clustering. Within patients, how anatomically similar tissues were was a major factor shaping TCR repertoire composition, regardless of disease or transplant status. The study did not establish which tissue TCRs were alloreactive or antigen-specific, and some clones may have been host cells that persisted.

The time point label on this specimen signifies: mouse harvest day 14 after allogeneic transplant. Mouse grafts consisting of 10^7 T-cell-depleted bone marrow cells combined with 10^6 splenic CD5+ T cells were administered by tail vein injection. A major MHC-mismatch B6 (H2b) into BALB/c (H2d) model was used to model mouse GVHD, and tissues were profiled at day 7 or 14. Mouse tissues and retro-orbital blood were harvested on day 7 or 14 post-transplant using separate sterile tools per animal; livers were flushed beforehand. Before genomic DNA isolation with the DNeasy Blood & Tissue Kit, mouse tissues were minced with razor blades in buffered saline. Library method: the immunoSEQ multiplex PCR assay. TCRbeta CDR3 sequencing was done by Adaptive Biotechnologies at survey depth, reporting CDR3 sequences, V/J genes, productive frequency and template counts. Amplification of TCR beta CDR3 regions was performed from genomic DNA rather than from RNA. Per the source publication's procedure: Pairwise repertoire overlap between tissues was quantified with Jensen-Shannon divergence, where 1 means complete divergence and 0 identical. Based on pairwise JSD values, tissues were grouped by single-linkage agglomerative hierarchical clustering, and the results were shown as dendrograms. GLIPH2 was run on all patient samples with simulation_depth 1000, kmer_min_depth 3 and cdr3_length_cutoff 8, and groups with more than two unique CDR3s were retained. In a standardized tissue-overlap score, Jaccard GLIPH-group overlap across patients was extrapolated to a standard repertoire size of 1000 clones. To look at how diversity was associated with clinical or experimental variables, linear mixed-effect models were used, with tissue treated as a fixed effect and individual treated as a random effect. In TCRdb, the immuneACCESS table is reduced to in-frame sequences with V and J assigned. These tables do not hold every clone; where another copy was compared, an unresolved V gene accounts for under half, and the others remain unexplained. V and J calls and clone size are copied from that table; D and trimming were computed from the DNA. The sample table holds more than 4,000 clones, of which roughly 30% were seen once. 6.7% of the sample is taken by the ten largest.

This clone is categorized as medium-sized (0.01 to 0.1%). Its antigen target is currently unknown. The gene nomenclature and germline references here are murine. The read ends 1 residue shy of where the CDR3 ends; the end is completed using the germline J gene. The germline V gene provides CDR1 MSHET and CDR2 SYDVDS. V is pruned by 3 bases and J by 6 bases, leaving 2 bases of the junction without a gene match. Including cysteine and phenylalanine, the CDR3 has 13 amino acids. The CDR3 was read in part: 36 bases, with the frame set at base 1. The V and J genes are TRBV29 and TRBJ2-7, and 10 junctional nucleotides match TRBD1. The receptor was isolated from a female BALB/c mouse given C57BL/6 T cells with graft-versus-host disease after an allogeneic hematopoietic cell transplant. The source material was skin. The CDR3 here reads CASSFGQGVEQYF. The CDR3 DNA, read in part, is TGTGCTAGCAGTTTCGGACAGGGGGTTGAACAGTAC. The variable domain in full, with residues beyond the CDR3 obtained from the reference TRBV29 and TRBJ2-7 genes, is DMKVTQMPRYLIKRMGENVLLECGQDMSHETMYWYRQDPGLGLQLIYISYDVDSNSEGDIPKGYRVSRKKREHFSLILDSAKTNQTSVYFCASSFGQGVEQYFGPGTRLTVL.